One TCR beta chain is described in this entry. This sample stems from a study of neoadjuvant anti-PD-1 for oral cavity cancer. Study in general: Around day 43, patients without progression received a fourth nivolumab dose before surgery.

Time point noted: after neoadjuvant nivolumab, at surgical resection. These oral cavity squamous cell carcinomas were HPV-negative and locally advanced. Blood libraries mostly used 400 to 500 ng genomic DNA, six replicates each. The protocol was immunoSEQ multiplex PCR, while the TCRdb copy is restricted to in-frame clones and leaves out a portion. Seen here are several thousand clones, almost 65% observed once, and the top ten hold around 4.2%. The CDR3 contains 12 residues. The germline V and J ends were trimmed by 6 bases and 5 bases, with 11 bases remaining between them. Germline V gene data show CDR1 as SNHLY and CDR2 as FYNNEI.

The V and J genes are TRBV2 and TRBJ2-7; D is tentatively TRBD1 or TRBD2 (5 bases each). The sample here was PBMCs, taken after nivolumab (anti-PD-1) treatment. The receptor was isolated from a person between 40 and 80 years old with oral cavity squamous cell carcinoma. CDR3 sequence: CASRQDGNEQYF. The CDR3 DNA reads as TGTGCCAGCAGACAGGACGGGAACGAGCAGTACTTC.